The 12 T cell receptor beta chains below all came from one sample that was sequenced in a study of T cell repertoires in cytomegalovirus infection. MiXCR was run by TCRdb on the reads, yielding one entry per CDR3 protein. The sample yields approximately 500,000 distinct CDR3 sequences, 11% seen once. The sample taken for sequencing was PBMCs. These receptors were collected from a human donor in good health (CMV status not recorded). Some clones in this sample may be carry-over from other donors' samples.

Many counts were recorded for this clonotype. The chain uses TRBV6-1 and TRBJ2-1; D is undetermined. Deletions cut 7 bases from V and 9 bases from J, with 16 bases between. The CDR3 spans 13 residues. Germline CDR1 is MNHNS and CDR2 is SASEGT. This chain's CDR3 is CASNDLTIGEQFF. The CDR3, as DNA: TGTGCCAGCAACGATTTGACAATTGGTGAGCAGTTCTTC.

In its sample, this clonotype was seen many times. The gene calls are TRBV11-2 and TRBJ2-7, with 7 bases aligning to TRBD1. The CDR3 covers 16 residues. V was clipped by 2 bases and J by 5 bases; unmatched bases: 12. The V gene's germline CDR1 is SGHAT and CDR2 FQNNGV. CDR3 sequence reads: CASSLRQGTVVHEQYF. CDR3 coding DNA: TGTGCCAGCAGCTTACGGCAAGGGACAGTGGTCCACGAGCAGTACTTC.

This sequence joins TRBV12-3 or TRBV12-4 and TRBJ2-4; tentatively, D is TRBD2 (5 bases). V lost 6 bases, J lost 8 bases, and 17 bases lay in between. The CDR3 consists of 14 residues. The CDR3 coding sequence is TGTGCCAGCAGGGCCTTGGGAGAGTCTGACATTCAGTACTTC. This sequence encodes CASRALGESDIQYF.

Ten or more counts support this clonotype. The chain links TRBV28 to TRBJ2-2; TRBD1 might be the D (6 bases). V was clipped by 5 bases and J by 0 bases, with 13 bases between them. CDR1 and CDR2 from the germline V gene are MDHEN and SYDVKM. The CDR3 length is 16 residues. The CDR3 reads CASSDYGTSNTGELFF. The DNA of the CDR3 is TGTGCCAGCAGTGACTATGGGACATCGAACACCGGGGAGCTGTTTTTT.

This clonotype was recorded many times. The chain carries TRBV7-9 and TRBJ1-5; D remains ambiguous. This CDR3 comprises 15 residues. The V gene's germline CDR1 is SEHNR and CDR2 FQNEAQ (reference sequence). The V gene lost 4 bases and the J gene lost 6 bases, with 16 bases spanning the gap. This CDR3 is CASSSTPGNLQPQHF. The DNA for the CDR3 is TGTGCCAGCAGCTCTACCCCGGGGAATCTTCAGCCCCAGCATTTT.

Comment on this clonotype: Being one base from a much bigger clone, this may be a read error. V is TRBV20-1 and J is TRBJ1-6, with 7 bases matching TRBD1. The CDR3 has 14 residues. Germline assignment: CDR1 DFQATT and CDR2 SNEGSKA (reference sequence). For the CDR3, the DNA is TGCAGTGCCCCGACAGGGAGGGATAATTCACCCCCCCACTTT. This encodes CSAPTGRDNSPPHF.

The chain employs TRBV3-1 and TRBJ1-3; D not certain. Trimming stripped 1 base from V and 6 bases from J, with 7 bases between. This CDR3 is 13 amino acids long. Germline CDR1 and CDR2: LGHDT and YNNKEL (reference sequence). The CDR3, as DNA: TGTGCCAGCAGCCAAGGAATTCAAAACACCATATATTTT. Its protein product is CASSQGIQNTIYF.

This clonotype was counted between two and nine times. This rearrangement joins TRBV27 to TRBJ2-1; 7 positions match TRBD2. Germline trimming cut 0 bases from V and 0 bases from J; bases unmatched to any gene: 2. CDR3 length equals 16 residues. Germline V gene data show CDR1 as MNHEY and CDR2 as SMNVEV (reference sequence). The CDR3 loop reads CASSLSGGTSYNEQFF. In DNA form, the CDR3 reads TGTGCCAGCAGTTTATCGGGGGGGACCTCCTACAATGAGCAGTTCTTC.

This clonotype was seen at least ten times. The chain has TRBV12-3 or TRBV12-4 and TRBJ1-5; 7 bases match TRBD1. This CDR3 spans 14 amino acids. With V trimmed by 6 bases and J by 6 bases, 8 bases remained unmatched. The CDR3 DNA is TGTGCCAGCAGCCTGACAGGGTCTACTCAGCCCCAGCATTTT. It specifies CASSLTGSTQPQHF.

This clonotype was found a few times. The chain is built from TRBV27 and TRBJ2-7, with D uncertain. The CDR3 covers 14 residues. V lost 2 bases and J 3 bases, leaving 11 bases between the germline ends. Germline values: CDR1 MNHEY, CDR2 SMNVEV (reference sequence). The DNA of the CDR3 is TGTGCCAGCAGTTTAACTTCGATGGGCTACGAGCAGTACTTC. Its protein is CASSLTSMGYEQYF.

The chain combines TRBV4-2 with TRBJ2-7, with TRBD2 matching 14 bases. The CDR3 is 18 amino acids. Germline V gene data show CDR1 as LGHNA and CDR2 as YNFKEQ. Trimming took 3 bases from V and 0 from J; bases not matched to a gene: 7. CDR3 amino acids: CASSQRGLAGEISYEQYF. For the CDR3, the DNA is TGTGCCAGCAGCCAGAGGGGACTAGCGGGGGAAATCTCCTACGAGCAGTACTTC.

The chain carries TRBV2 and TRBJ1-2; no clear D. Trimming removed 2 bases from V and 6 bases from J, with 10 bases in between. The CDR3 spans 13 residues. Germline lookup yields CDR1 SNHLY and CDR2 FYNNEI. CDR3 bases: TGTGCCAGCAGTGAACTTATGAAGGATGGCTACACCTTC. Protein sequence: CASSELMKDGYTF.